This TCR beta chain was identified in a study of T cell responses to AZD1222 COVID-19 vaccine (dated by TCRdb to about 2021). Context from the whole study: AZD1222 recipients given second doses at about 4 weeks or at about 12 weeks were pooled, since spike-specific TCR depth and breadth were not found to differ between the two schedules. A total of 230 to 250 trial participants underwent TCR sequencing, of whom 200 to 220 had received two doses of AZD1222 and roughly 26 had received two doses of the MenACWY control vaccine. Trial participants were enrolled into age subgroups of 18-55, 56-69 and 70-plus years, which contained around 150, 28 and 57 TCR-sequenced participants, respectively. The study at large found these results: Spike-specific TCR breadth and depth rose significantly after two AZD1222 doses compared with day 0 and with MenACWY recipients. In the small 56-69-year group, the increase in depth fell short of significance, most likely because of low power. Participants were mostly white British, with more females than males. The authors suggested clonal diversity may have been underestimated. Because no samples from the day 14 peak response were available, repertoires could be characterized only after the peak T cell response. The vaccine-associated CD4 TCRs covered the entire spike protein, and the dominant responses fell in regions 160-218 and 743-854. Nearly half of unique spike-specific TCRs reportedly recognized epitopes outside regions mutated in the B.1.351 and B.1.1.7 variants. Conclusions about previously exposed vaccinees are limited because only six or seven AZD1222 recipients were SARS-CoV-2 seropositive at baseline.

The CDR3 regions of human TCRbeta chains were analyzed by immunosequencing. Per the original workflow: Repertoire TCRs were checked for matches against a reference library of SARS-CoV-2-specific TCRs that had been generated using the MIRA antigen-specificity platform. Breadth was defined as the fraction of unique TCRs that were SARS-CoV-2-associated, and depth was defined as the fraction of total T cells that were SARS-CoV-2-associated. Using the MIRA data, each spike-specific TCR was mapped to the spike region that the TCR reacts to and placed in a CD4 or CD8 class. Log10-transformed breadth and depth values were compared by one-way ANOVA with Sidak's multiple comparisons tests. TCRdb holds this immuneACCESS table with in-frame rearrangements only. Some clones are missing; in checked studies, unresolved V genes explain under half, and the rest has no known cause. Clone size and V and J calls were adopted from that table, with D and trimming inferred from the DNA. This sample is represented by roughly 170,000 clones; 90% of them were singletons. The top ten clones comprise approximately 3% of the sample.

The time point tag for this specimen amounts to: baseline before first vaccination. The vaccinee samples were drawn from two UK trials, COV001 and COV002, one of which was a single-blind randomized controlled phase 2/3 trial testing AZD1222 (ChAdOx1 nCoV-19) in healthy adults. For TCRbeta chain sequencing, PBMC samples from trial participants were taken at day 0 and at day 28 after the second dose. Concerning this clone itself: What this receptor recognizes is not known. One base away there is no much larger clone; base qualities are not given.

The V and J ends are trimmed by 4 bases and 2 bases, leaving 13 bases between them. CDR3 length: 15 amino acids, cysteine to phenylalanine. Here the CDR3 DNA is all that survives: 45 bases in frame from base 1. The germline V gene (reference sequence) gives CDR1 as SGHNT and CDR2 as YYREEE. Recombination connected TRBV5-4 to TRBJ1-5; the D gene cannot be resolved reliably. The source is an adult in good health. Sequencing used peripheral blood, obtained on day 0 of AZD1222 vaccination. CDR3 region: CASSLGTGGNQPQHF. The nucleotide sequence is TGTGCCAGCAGCCTAGGAACCGGGGGCAATCAGCCCCAGCATTTT.